Included here is one TCR beta chain sequence, with context. The sample comes from a study of blood T cell repertoires in COVID-19. TCRdb keeps only in-frame clones here, not all; method: immunoSEQ multiplex PCR. The sample shows some 31,000 clones, roughly 73% of them seen only once. The CDR3 covers 14 residues. The germline V gene has CDR1 ENHRY and CDR2 SYGVKD. The trim removed 6 bases at V and 2 bases at J, leaving 2 bases unmatched. The receptor was isolated from a woman in her 70s with active or convalescent COVID-19. The specimen sequenced was peripheral blood. This chain links TRBV10-3 with TRBJ2-3; 10 positions agree with TRBD2. DNA for the CDR3: TGTGCCATCAGGGGACTAGCGATCACAGATACGCAGTATTTT. This codes for CAIRGLAITDTQYF.